What follows are 13 T cell receptor beta chains derived from one specimen sequenced in a study of post-analysis software for immune sequencing data. Antigens for these TCRs are unknown. Unique molecular identifiers were carried by the TCR beta cDNA libraries. TCRdb re-analysed the PCR reads in MiXCR, keeping a single row per CDR3 protein. Among about 820,000 distinct CDR3 sequences listed, approximately 50% were seen once. Whole-study findings and limits: The study found TRBV5-6, TRBV5-1 and TRBV20-1 among 5 or 6 TRBV segments more frequent in patients than controls.

The material sequenced was blood. Receptors originate from a girl between 5 and 17 years old with multiple sclerosis.

This sequence joins TRBV6-1 and TRBJ2-3; 8 nucleotides agree with TRBD1. CDR1 is MNHNS, CDR2 SASEGT, per germline. The CDR3 length is 14 residues. The V and J ends lost 3 bases and 6 bases, in that order; junction bases with no gene match: 5. The CDR3 reads CASSDRGLTDTQYF. Written as DNA, the CDR3 is TGTGCCAGCAGTGACAGGGGGCTAACGGATACGCAGTATTTT.

J is TRBJ2-1 and V is TRBV15; D is uncertain. The V end was cut by 0 bases, the J end by 7 bases, with 19 bases between. The CDR3 contains 17 residues. Germline CDR1 and CDR2: LNHNV and YYDKDF (reference sequence). The CDR3, as DNA: TGTGCCACCAGCAGAGATTCGTTGACCTCTCGCAGGAATGAGCAGTTCTTC. The encoded protein is CATSRDSLTSRRNEQFF. The whole variable domain, filled in from reference TRBV15 and TRBJ2-1, reads DAMVIQNPRYQVTQFGKPVTLSCSQTLNHNVMYWYQQKSSQAPKLLFHYYDKDFNNEADTPDNFQSRRPNTSFCFLDIRSPGLGDTAMYLCATSRDSLTSRRNEQFFGPGTRLTVL.

The chain links TRBV6-6 to TRBJ2-7, with TRBD2 as a possible D gene (6 bases). V was pared by 10 bases and J by 2 bases, with 15 bases between. The germline V gene has CDR1 MNHNY and CDR2 SVGAGI (reference sequence). This CDR3 region has 13 residues. The CDR3 coding sequence is TGTGCCACCCGGCGGGGCCGGGCCTACGAGCAGTACTTC. The encoded protein is CATRRGRAYEQYF.

The CDR3 loop is CASRTSDRTQYF. The CDR3 DNA reads TGTGCCAGCAGAACATCGGACAGGACCCAGTACTTC. The chain is built from TRBV6-6 and TRBJ2-5, with D possibly matching TRBD1 (6 bases). The CDR3 is 12 residues long. V lost 6 bases and J 7 bases, leaving 12 bases between the germline ends. Germline lookup yields CDR1 MNHNY and CDR2 SVGAGI (reference sequence).

This chain joins TRBV20-1 and TRBJ2-3, with TRBD2 matching 10 bases. From germline, CDR1 is DFQATT and CDR2 SNEGSKA (reference sequence). After removal of 3 bases from V and 4 bases from J, the junction contained 10 bases not matched to a gene. The CDR3 spans 16 residues. The DNA for the CDR3 is TGCAGTGCTAGTTTGACCAGCGGGAGGGACGCAGATACGCAGTATTTT. It is translated as CSASLTSGRDADTQYF.

The table lists this clonotype with a few counts. CDR3 DNA sequence: TGCAGTGCTAGAGATTTGGGACTAGTCTCCTACGAGCAGTACTTC. Amino acid sequence: CSARDLGLVSYEQYF. The V gene is TRBV20-1, the J gene TRBJ2-7; 8 bases are a match to TRBD2. The CDR3 covers 15 residues. Germline V gives CDR1 DFQATT, CDR2 SNEGSKA (reference sequence). Germline trimming cut 0 bases from V and 0 bases from J; bases unmatched to any gene: 4.

This clonotype has just one count. V gene TRBV5-1 combines with J gene TRBJ2-2; no definite D call. Germline CDR1 is SGHRS and CDR2 is YFSETQ. The CDR3 extends over 13 amino acids. Trimming cost V 1 base and J 7 bases, with 8 bases left between them. The CDR3 coding sequence is TGCGCCAGCAGCTTGCTGGCTCGCGGGGAGCTGTTTTTT. Amino acid sequence: CASSLLARGELFF.

V and J are TRBV6-5 and TRBJ1-1; possibly TRBD1 for D (5 bases). CDR3 length: 14 amino acids. The germline V gene has CDR1 MNHEY and CDR2 SVGAGI. Between the trimmed V and J ends, which lost 1 base and 5 bases, there was a span of 11 bases. CDR3 coding DNA: TGTGCCAGCAGTTACTTGATGCGGGGGACTGAAGCTTTCTTT. The encoded protein is CASSYLMRGTEAFF.

This clonotype came up once. The V and J genes are TRBV20-1 and TRBJ2-1; 9 nucleotides agree with TRBD2. Germline CDR1 is DFQATT and CDR2 is SNEGSKA (reference sequence). V was pared by 0 bases and J by 5 bases, with 5 bases of the junction left unmatched. The CDR3 extends over 15 amino acids. The CDR3 DNA reads TGCAGTGCTAGAGATGAGATAGCGGGGGACAATGAGCAGTTCTTC. Residues: CSARDEIAGDNEQFF.

The chain has TRBV28 and TRBJ2-7; no clear D. The CDR3 loop spans 14 amino acids. V was trimmed by 6 bases and J by 0 bases, leaving 12 bases between them. In germline, CDR1 is MDHEN, CDR2 SYDVKM. The CDR3 sequence is CASRPVGTSYEQYF. The CDR3, as DNA: TGTGCCAGCAGGCCGGTGGGTACCTCCTACGAGCAGTACTTC.

This rearrangement joins TRBV29-1 to TRBJ1-1; perhaps TRBD1 as D (6 bases). The CDR3 is 14 amino acids. Trimming stripped 3 bases from V and 5 bases from J, with 16 bases between. Germline CDR1 SQVTM, CDR2 ANQGSEA. The CDR3 DNA sequence: TGCAGCGTTGATGCGGGGGGCTGGGGGACTGAAGCTTTCTTT. As protein: CSVDAGGWGTEAFF.

The J gene is TRBJ2-7, the V gene TRBV5-1, with D uncertain. Germline CDR1 is SGHRS and CDR2 is YFSETQ. Trimming removed 3 bases from V and 7 bases from J, with 17 bases in between. The CDR3 loop spans 14 amino acids. DNA of the CDR3: TGCGCCAGCAGCTATAACAGCCTCCAAGGGGAGCAGTACTTC. It encodes CASSYNSLQGEQYF.

This clonotype was counted only a few times. This chain links TRBV27 with TRBJ2-7, with a tentative D call TRBD1 (7 bases). The germline gives CDR1 MNHEY, CDR2 SMNVEV (reference sequence). Trimming took off 5 bases at V and 9 bases at J, with 23 bases between the two ends. This CDR3 region has 15 residues. The CDR3 here is CASSATQGGVSRQYF. CDR3 bases: TGTGCCAGCAGTGCCACTCAGGGGGGAGTATCTCGGCAGTACTTC.